Here is one T cell receptor beta chain with its context. This record belongs to a study of blood T cell repertoires in COVID-19. Whole-study context: T cells, B-cell-depleted T cells, or PBMCs provided the cDNA or gDNA that served as material.

Authors' analysis steps: For nucleated cells, counts were estimated from reference gene primer amplification. TCRdb's table, derived via immunoSEQ multiplex PCR, lists solely in-frame clones and lacks some. Clone size and the V and J calls come from that table; the DNA yielded D and trimming. The sample includes around 440,000 clones, 70% to 90% of them seen just once. CDR1 is SGHAT, CDR2 FQNNGV, per germline. The CDR3 is made up of 17 amino acids. V was pared by 2 bases and J by 0 bases, with 15 bases between. Followed longitudinally, the Seattle patients had been enrolled during active infection. The sample consisted of peripheral blood. V is TRBV11-2 and J is TRBJ2-3; D is possibly TRBD2 (6 bases). The sequence was obtained from a woman in her forties or fifties with COVID-19, enrolled during active disease. CDR3 DNA: TGTGCCAGCAGCTTAAGCGGCGGGGCGTCTAGCACAGATACGCAGTATTTT. Translating gives CASSLSGGASSTDTQYF.